These 21 T cell receptor beta chains were all obtained from the same sample, sequenced in a study of blood T cell repertoires in COVID-19. Clones were read by immunoSEQ multiplex PCR, and TCRdb kept only the in-frame ones, dropping some. The sample holds around 390,000 clones, approximately 90% seen once. Source material: PBMCs or T cells enriched from blood (not recorded which). The receptors originated from a woman aged 45 to 65 who had recovered from COVID-19.

The chain uses TRBV12-5 and TRBJ1-2, with TRBD1 as a possible D gene (6 bases). This CDR3 has 12 amino acids. V lost 3 bases and J 14 bases, leaving 16 bases between the germline ends. Germline V gives CDR1 LGHNT, CDR2 FRNRAP. CDR3 nucleotide sequence: TGTGCTAGTGGTTTCCCAGGGACAAAGTCGACCTTC. Its translation is CASGFPGTKSTF.

The chain combines TRBV28 with TRBJ2-7; D ambiguous. Germline V gene lookup returns CDR1 MDHEN and CDR2 SYDVKM. CDR3 length: 14 amino acids. V lost 2 bases and J lost 2, with 10 bases in between. CDR3 sequence (DNA): TGTGCCAGCAGTTTACGAGATATCGCCTACGAGCAGTACTTC. This codes for CASSLRDIAYEQYF. Drawing the rest from reference TRBV28 and TRBJ2-7, the complete variable domain is DVKVTQSSRYLVKRTGEKVFLECVQDMDHENMFWYRQDPGLGLRLIYFSYDVKMKEKGDIPEGYSVSREKKERFSLILESASTNQTSMYLCASSLRDIAYEQYFGPGTRLTVT.

The V gene is TRBV4-2, the J gene TRBJ1-4; possibly TRBD1 for D (6 bases). V was cut by 2 bases and J by 8 bases, with 9 bases left in between. This CDR3 has 13 amino acids. The germline CDR1 and CDR2 sequences are LGHNA and YNFKEQ. The CDR3 bases are TGTGCCAGCAGCCAAAGGGGGTCCGAAAAACTGTTTTTT. Protein sequence: CASSQRGSEKLFF.

The rearrangement uses TRBV27 and TRBJ2-7, with 7 positions matching TRBD2. V gave up 3 bases and J gave up 3 bases; unmatched junction bases: 8. Germline CDR1 is MNHEY and CDR2 is SMNVEV (reference sequence). The CDR3 sequence is 15 residues long. The CDR3 nucleotides read TGTGCCAGCAGTTTTAGTAGTCAGCGGGGCTACGAGCAGTACTTC. Translated, it gives CASSFSSQRGYEQYF.

This rearrangement joins TRBV7-9 to TRBJ2-7; D is possibly TRBD1 (5 bases). The CDR3 contains 14 residues. Germline values: CDR1 SEHNR, CDR2 FQNEAQ (reference sequence). Trimming left V 4 bases short and J 3 bases short, with 13 bases between. The CDR3 region has the DNA TGTGCCAGCAGCTCGTACAGGAGCCACTACGAGCAGTACTTC. It specifies CASSSYRSHYEQYF.

V gene TRBV6-1 combines with J gene TRBJ1-2, with a weak D call TRBD1 (6 bases). The CDR3 runs to 16 residues. Trimming left V 2 bases short and J 4 bases short, with 17 bases between. Germline V gives CDR1 MNHNS, CDR2 SASEGT. CDR3 in DNA: TGTGCCAGCAGTGAACCGACAGGACAACTCTTCTATGGCTACACCTTC. Protein: CASSEPTGQLFYGYTF.

V is TRBV5-1 and J is TRBJ1-1, with 9 positions matching TRBD1. The CDR3 length is 15 residues. The V gene end was trimmed by 3 bases and the J gene end by 3 bases; junction bases not matched to a gene: 6. CDR1 SGHRS and CDR2 YFSETQ come from the germline V gene. The CDR3 protein is CASSYGGTGHTEAFF. The CDR3 DNA follows: TGCGCCAGCAGCTACGGCGGGACAGGGCACACTGAAGCTTTCTTT.

The V call is TRBV25-1, the J call TRBJ2-3, with 16 nucleotides matching TRBD2. The CDR3 is 17 residues long. Germline assignment: CDR1 MGHDK and CDR2 SYGVNS. With 2 bases clipped from V and 4 bases from J, the junction kept 3 bases outside the gene matches. In DNA form, the CDR3 reads TGTGCCAGCAGTGAAGGGACTAGCGGGGGGGCGGCAGATACGCAGTATTTT. Protein product: CASSEGTSGGAADTQYF. Variable domain in full (rest from reference TRBV25-1 and TRBJ2-3): EADIYQTPRYLVIGTGKKITLECSQTMGHDKMYWYQQDPGMELHLIHYSYGVNSTEKGDLSSESTVSRIRTEHFPLTLESARPSHTSQYLCASSEGTSGGAADTQYFGPGTRLTVL.

The genes are TRBV2 and TRBJ1-1; TRBD1 is a possible D gene (5 bases). The V gene lost 8 bases and the J gene lost 1 base, with 14 bases spanning the gap. Germline V lookup: CDR1 SNHLY, CDR2 FYNNEI. The length of the CDR3 is 14 residues. CDR3 in DNA: TGTGCCAGCGCCGATCAGGGAAGGAACACTGAAGCTTTCTTT. It specifies CASADQGRNTEAFF.

In its sample, this clone was seen once. This chain connects TRBV4-1 to TRBJ2-3; unclear D gene. Looked up from germline, CDR1 is MGHRA and CDR2 is YSYEKL. The CDR3 is 15 residues long. Trimming shortened V by 0 bases and J by 5 bases, and 12 bases separated the two germline ends. DNA for the CDR3: TGCGCCAGCAGCCAAGATCGGCTAGAAGAAGATACGCAGTATTTT. As protein: CASSQDRLEEDTQYF.

The V and J genes are TRBV29-1 and TRBJ1-4; D is ambiguous. The germline V and J ends were trimmed by 5 bases and 2 bases, with 6 bases remaining between them. There are 12 residues in the CDR3. CDR1 and CDR2 from the germline V gene are SQVTM and ANQGSEA. CDR3 nucleotide sequence: TGCAGCGTTCAACAGACTAATGAAAAACTGTTTTTT. Translation: CSVQQTNEKLFF.

This clone was recorded only once. The chain joins TRBV20-1 to TRBJ1-2; 8 positions match TRBD1. Per the germline V gene, CDR1 is DFQATT and CDR2 is SNEGSKA (reference sequence). The trim removed 3 bases at V and 5 bases at J, leaving 8 bases unmatched. The length of the CDR3 is 14 residues. The CDR3 nucleotides are TGCAGTGCTAGTCCAGGACAGGGCTCGTATGGCTACACCTTC. This sequence encodes CSASPGQGSYGYTF.

This rearrangement joins TRBV6-5 to TRBJ2-3, with 7 bases that match TRBD2. Germline V gives CDR1 MNHEY, CDR2 SVGAGI. The CDR3 is made up of 13 amino acids. J was trimmed by 4 bases and V by 6 bases; bases with no gene match: 4. As DNA, the CDR3 is TGTGCCAGCAGATGGGGAGGGGCAGATACGCAGTATTTT. Translation gives CASRWGGADTQYF.

The chain has TRBV2 and TRBJ2-2, with 8 positions matching TRBD1. CDR3 length: 17 residues. The J segment lost 5 bases and the V segment lost 4 bases, leaving 12 bases of the junction unmatched. Germline CDR1 SNHLY, CDR2 FYNNEI. The CDR3 DNA reads as TGTGCCAGCAGTGGGACAGGGACCCCGTTCACGACCGGGGAGCTGTTTTTT. Amino acid sequence: CASSGTGTPFTTGELFF.

As concerns this clone: One end of the junction varies from germline; a read error may be responsible. The CDR3, as DNA: TGCGCCAGCTGCTTGGGATCGGGGTCGGCTGAAGCTTTCTTT. It translates to CASCLGSGSAEAFF. The chain has TRBV5-1 and TRBJ1-1; no clear D. This CDR3 is 14 amino acids long. The germline gives CDR1 SGHRS, CDR2 YFSETQ.

This clone was observed a single time. J is TRBJ1-4 and V is TRBV19; maybe TRBD1 (5 bases). Trimming removed 5 bases from V and 0 bases from J, with 25 bases in between. This CDR3 has 20 amino acids. The germline V gene encodes CDR1 LNHDA and CDR2 SQIVND (reference sequence). The CDR3 region is CASSAAPGHSILATNEKLFF. Here the CDR3 DNA reads TGTGCCAGTAGTGCTGCCCCCGGACATTCGATATTAGCAACTAATGAAAAACTGTTTTTT.

In nucleotides, the CDR3 is TGCAGCGTTGTTCGCCAATCCGGGAACACCGGGGAGCTGTTTTTT. Amino acids: CSVVRQSGNTGELFF. The chain combines TRBV29-1 with TRBJ2-2; D gene ambiguous. The V gene lost 4 bases and the J gene lost 1 base, with 13 bases spanning the gap. In germline, CDR1 is SQVTM, CDR2 ANQGSEA. This CDR3 spans 15 amino acids.

In regard to this clone: The same CDR3 is also encoded by other DNA sequences in this sample. The chain combines TRBV27 with TRBJ2-7; D might be TRBD2 (6 bases). The CDR3 spans 13 residues. From germline, CDR1 is MNHEY and CDR2 SMNVEV (reference sequence). V was shortened by 0 bases and J by 4 bases, with 7 bases between the two germline ends. CDR3 sequence: CASSLSGGYEQYF. In DNA, the CDR3 is TGTGCCAGCAGTTTATCGGGGGGATACGAGCAGTACTTC.

The chain employs TRBV27 and TRBJ1-4; TRBD1 might be the D (5 bases). CDR1 MNHEY and CDR2 SMNVEV come from the germline V gene (reference sequence). The CDR3 covers 14 residues. V was pared by 8 bases and J by 8 bases, with 18 bases between. This chain's CDR3 is CASGHVTVAEKLFF. The DNA for the CDR3 is TGTGCCAGCGGACACGTAACAGTCGCCGAAAAACTGTTTTTT.

This clone was counted once. J is TRBJ1-1 and V is TRBV7-9; D is uncertain. CDR1 and CDR2 (germline): SEHNR, FQNEAQ (reference sequence). The CDR3 length is 11 residues. V lost 7 bases, J lost 7 bases, and 10 bases lay in between. CDR3 sequence (DNA): TGTGCCAGCAACGAGTGGAGTGAAGCTTTCTTT. Amino acids: CASNEWSEAFF.

This clone was seen ten or more times. The CDR3 here is CASSVGVQGEKLFF. In DNA, the CDR3 is TGTGCCAGCAGCGTAGGAGTTCAGGGAGAAAAACTGTTTTTT. The rearrangement uses TRBV9 and TRBJ1-4; D may be TRBD1 (5 bases). Per the germline V gene, CDR1 is SGDLS and CDR2 is YYNGEE. The length of the CDR3 is 14 residues. V dropped 0 bases and J dropped 8 bases, with 11 bases sitting between them.